This T cell receptor beta chain was profiled in a study of shared clonotypes between healthy human individuals. The table came from immunoSEQ multiplex PCR; TCRdb's copy has only in-frame clones and leaves some out. In the table there are under 650,000 clones, 90% to 97% of which are singletons. Deletions cut 5 bases from V and 5 bases from J, with 30 bases between. Germline V gene lookup returns CDR1 SGHTA and CDR2 FQGNSA. The CDR3 has 19 amino acids. The chain uses TRBV7-2 and TRBJ1-2; maybe TRBD1 (5 bases). The TCR sequence derives from a woman aged 25 to 39 in good health. What was sequenced was naive CD4+ T cells sorted from blood. The subset here: CD45RA+ positively selected. The CDR3 here is CASSRHPGPRDYLLYGYTF. The CDR3 DNA reads TGTGCCAGCAGCCGACACCCGGGCCCCCGGGACTACCTTCTTTATGGCTACACCTTC. The complete variable domain, with remaining parts taken from reference TRBV7-2 and TRBJ1-2, reads GAGVSQSPSNKVTEKGKDVELRCDPISGHTALYWYRQSLGQGLEFLIYFQGNSAPDKSGLPSDRFSAERTGGSVSTLTIQRTQQEDSAVYLCASSRHPGPRDYLLYGYTFGSGTRLTVV.